This T cell receptor (beta chain) originates from a study of shared clonotypes between healthy human individuals. Notes on this clone: The antigen is not known.

V lost 4 bases and J 2 bases, leaving 17 bases between the germline ends. This CDR3 has 16 residues. Germline V gives CDR1 LGHNA, CDR2 YSLEER. Libraries were prepared by immunoSEQ multiplex PCR; TCRdb keeps only in-frame clonotypes and omits some of them. The sample has fewer than 1.8 million clones, approximately 98.5% seen once. Study-level points and caveats: Shared clonotypes across all four donors exceeded non-shared ones in generation probability. Researchers found naive subsets generally carried larger estimated richness than memory subsets.

This sequence was found in a man younger than 40 in good health. Material for sequencing was naive CD4+ T cells sorted from blood. The subset: CD45RA+ positively selected. The gene calls are TRBV4-3 and TRBJ1-1; TRBD1 is a possible D gene (5 bases). CDR3 nucleotide sequence: TGCGCCAGCAGCCTCCAGCGGGGGAGGACCAACACTGAAGCTTTCTTT. Translation gives CASSLQRGRTNTEAFF.